A single sample is the source of the 15 T cell receptor beta chains below, sequenced in a study of T cell changes during pregnancy in multiple sclerosis. Sequencing was performed with immunoSEQ multiplex PCR; in TCRdb, only in-frame clones are kept and a portion is missing. Altogether 65,000 to 80,000 clones are present, around 93% being singletons, with the ten largest covering approximately 1%. The material was peripheral blood, obtained in the first trimester of pregnancy. All receptors derive from a female donor with multiple sclerosis, enrolled in a pregnancy study.

The V and J genes are TRBV5-1 and TRBJ2-2, with 10 bases fitting TRBD2. Germline loops: CDR1 SGHRS, CDR2 YFSETQ. The CDR3 sequence is 16 residues long. Losses at the gene ends were 0 bases for V and 1 base for J; bases not matched to a gene: 0. This CDR3 reads CASSLGLAGNTGELFF. The CDR3 DNA is TGCGCCAGCAGCTTGGGACTAGCGGGGAACACCGGGGAGCTGTTTTTT.

The V and J genes are TRBV18 and TRBJ2-2; no clear D. This CDR3 is built from 14 residues. Germline V CDR1 and CDR2: KGHSH, LQKENI. The germline V and J ends were trimmed by 3 bases and 1 base, with 6 bases remaining between them. The DNA for the CDR3 is TGTGCCAGCTCACCTACGGTGAACACCGGGGAGCTGTTTTTT. Its translation: CASSPTVNTGELFF.

V gene TRBV18 combines with J gene TRBJ2-1; 8 nucleotides align to TRBD2. Germline values: CDR1 KGHSH, CDR2 LQKENI. The CDR3 is 15 residues long. With 2 bases clipped from V and 9 bases from J, the junction kept 9 bases outside the gene matches. The CDR3 sequence: CASSPMAGGVSEQFF. Here the CDR3 DNA reads TGTGCCAGCTCACCAATGGCGGGGGGAGTCAGTGAGCAGTTCTTC.

This clone was seen only once. The chain is built from TRBV28 and TRBJ1-5; D gene ambiguous. CDR1 and CDR2 from the germline V gene are MDHEN and SYDVKM. V lost 5 bases, J lost 14 bases, and 19 bases lay in between. This CDR3 region has 13 residues. The CDR3 sequence is CASSPSVSEVKHF. CDR3 sequence (DNA): TGTGCCAGCAGTCCATCCGTTTCAGAAGTAAAGCATTTT.

The chain carries TRBV7-3 and TRBJ2-5; TRBD1 matches at 7 bases. CDR1 SGHTA and CDR2 FQGTGA come from the germline V gene. The CDR3 consists of 13 residues. J gave up 5 bases and V 5 bases, and 5 bases lay outside the gene matches. For the CDR3, the DNA is TGTGCCAGCAGCCTCCGACAGGGTGAGACCCAGTACTTC. This sequence encodes CASSLRQGETQYF.

The genes are TRBV2 and TRBJ1-4, with TRBD1 identical over 7 bases. Germline V gene data show CDR1 as SNHLY and CDR2 as FYNNEI. This CDR3 comprises 15 residues. The ends lost 5 bases at V and 5 bases at J; junction bases unmatched: 8. The DNA for the CDR3 is TGTGCCAGCAGTCTACCCCAGGGGGGAAATGAAAAACTGTTTTTT. It specifies CASSLPQGGNEKLFF. Together with reference TRBV2 and TRBJ1-4, the CDR3 gives the full variable domain: EPEVTQTPSHQVTQMGQEVILRCVPISNHLYFYWYRQILGQKVEFLVSFYNNEISEKSEIFDDQFSVERPDGSNFTLKIRSTKLEDSAMYFCASSLPQGGNEKLFFGSGTQLSVL.

The rearrangement uses TRBV2 and TRBJ2-3, with 7 bases matching TRBD2. The junction had 5 bases not matched to a gene; V was cut back by 8 bases and J by 0 bases. Germline lookup yields CDR1 SNHLY and CDR2 FYNNEI. CDR3 length equals 14 residues. CDR3 sequence (DNA): TGTGCCAGCTCCCGCGGGGGAAGCACAGATACGCAGTATTTT. Protein product: CASSRGGSTDTQYF. The entire variable domain, with the rest obtained from reference TRBV2 and TRBJ2-3, is as follows: EPEVTQTPSHQVTQMGQEVILRCVPISNHLYFYWYRQILGQKVEFLVSFYNNEISEKSEIFDDQFSVERPDGSNFTLKIRSTKLEDSAMYFCASSRGGSTDTQYFGPGTRLTVL.

This chain connects TRBV13 to TRBJ2-6; maybe TRBD1 (6 bases). CDR3 length: 15 amino acids. The V end lost 3 bases, the J end lost 3 bases, and 9 bases lay between the germline ends. Germline V gene lookup returns CDR1 PRHDT and CDR2 FYEKMQ (reference sequence). The CDR3 region has the DNA TGTGCCAGCAGCTTCCTAGGGGGTGGGGCCAACGTCCTGACTTTC. This codes for CASSFLGGGANVLTF.

The J gene is TRBJ2-5, the V gene TRBV5-5; maybe TRBD2 (6 bases). The germline CDR1 and CDR2 sequences are SGHKS and YYEKEE (reference sequence). The CDR3 totals 14 residues. The V and J ends lost 3 bases and 1 base respectively, with 10 bases between them. CDR3 in DNA: TGTGCCAGCAGCTCCGGGAGTTCCCAAGAGACCCAGTACTTC. It codes for CASSSGSSQETQYF.

CDR3 in DNA: TGTGCCAGCAGTTACTCGGCAGGGCGAAACACTGAAGCTTTCTTT. Its protein product is CASSYSAGRNTEAFF. The chain has TRBV6-5 and TRBJ1-1, with TRBD1 as a possible D gene (5 bases). The CDR3 is 15 amino acids. Trimming took 0 bases from V and 2 from J, leaving 10 bases between them. The germline V gene encodes CDR1 MNHEY and CDR2 SVGAGI.

V is TRBV27 and J is TRBJ2-1; TRBD1 might be the D (6 bases). Between the trimmed V and J ends, which lost 3 bases and 8 bases, there was a span of 26 bases. CDR3 length: 18 residues. Per germline, CDR1 MNHEY and CDR2 SMNVEV (reference sequence). The CDR3 region has the DNA TGTGCCAGCAGTTTCGGTCAGGGGAGAGGACTCCAGGCGGATGAGCAGTTCTTC. This translates into CASSFGQGRGLQADEQFF.

About this clone itself: Other nucleotide sequences from this sample produce the same CDR3. V gene TRBV29-1 combines with J gene TRBJ1-1, with TRBD1 matching over 7 bases. This CDR3 is built from 12 residues. Trimming cost V 6 bases and J 5 bases; bases outside gene matches: 6. CDR1 is SQVTM, CDR2 ANQGSEA, per germline. The CDR3 sequence: CSVRTGVTEAFF. Written as DNA, the CDR3 is TGCAGCGTGCGGACAGGTGTTACTGAAGCTTTCTTT.

The chain joins TRBV11-2 to TRBJ1-2; a possible D gene is TRBD1 (5 bases). Trimming pared 5 bases from V and 0 bases from J, leaving 10 bases between. The germline CDR1 and CDR2 sequences are SGHAT and FQNNGV. The CDR3 has 14 amino acids. The CDR3 spells CASSHGAANYGYTF. The CDR3 DNA sequence: TGTGCCAGCAGCCATGGGGCCGCTAACTATGGCTACACCTTC.

This clone showed up just once. CDR3 nucleotides: TGTGCCAGTATCCCGGGACACCTGAACACTGAAGCTTTCTTT. It specifies CASIPGHLNTEAFF. The chain is built from TRBV19 and TRBJ1-1; D might be TRBD1 (6 bases). The germline V and J ends were trimmed by 7 bases and 0 bases, with 12 bases remaining between them. The CDR3 length is 14 residues. Germline V gene lookup returns CDR1 LNHDA and CDR2 SQIVND (reference sequence).

The chain is built from TRBV11-2 and TRBJ1-2, with D possibly TRBD1 on 6 matching bases. Deletions cut 2 bases from V and 0 bases from J, with 10 bases between. Per the germline V gene, CDR1 is SGHAT and CDR2 is FQNNGV. The length of the CDR3 is 15 residues. The DNA for the CDR3 is TGTGCCAGCAGCTTATCACAGGGCACTAACTATGGCTACACCTTC. Translation: CASSLSQGTNYGYTF.